This T cell receptor (beta chain) was sequenced in a study of radiation and T cells in renal cell carcinoma. Broader study findings: Compared with controls, irradiated tumors had more, larger dominant CDR3 motifs. Top tumor clonotypes rose in blood 2 weeks post-radiation, then contracted.

The data were produced by immunoSEQ multiplex PCR, yet TCRdb's version contains in-frame clones alone and is incomplete. The sample carries 15,000 or so clones, 50% recorded once. Treatment noted: 15 Gy SBRT to primary tumor, nephrectomy 4 weeks later. The patient's renal cell carcinoma had clear cell pathology. With regard to this clone: Its antigen is as yet unknown.

This specimen consisted of tumor tissue, obtained from a patient whose treatment included radiotherapy and nephrectomy. The sequence came from a woman between 55 and 75 years old with renal cell carcinoma.

The CDR3 reads CASSLVSQGPYEQYF. The CDR3 DNA is TGTGCCAGCAGCTTAGTTTCGCAGGGCCCCTACGAGCAGTACTTC. The chain recombines TRBV7-9 with TRBJ2-7, with D maybe TRBD1 (5 bases). The CDR3 length is 15 residues. Trimming shortened V by 1 base and J by 2 bases, and 12 bases separated the two germline ends. Germline loops: CDR1 SEHNR, CDR2 FQNEAQ (reference sequence).